This passage covers 19 T cell receptor beta chains from one sample sequenced in a study of early T cells in non-severe SARS-CoV-2 infection. Each CDR3 protein is one row after TCRdb ran MiXCR on the 5' RACE reads. The data contain 64,000 or so distinct CDR3 sequences, roughly 12% of them singletons. The sample here was whole blood, taken at baseline. The receptors come from an adult who was a healthcare worker with PCR-confirmed SARS-CoV-2 infection or an uninfected control (not recorded which).

This clonotype turned up a few times. This rearrangement joins TRBV28 to TRBJ2-4, with TRBD1 matching 7 bases. V lost 6 bases to trimming and J lost 6 bases; unmatched junction nucleotides: 2. CDR3 length equals 12 residues. Germline values: CDR1 MDHEN, CDR2 SYDVKM. The CDR3 DNA is TGTGCCAGCAGGACAGGGATAAACATTCAGTACTTC. Its protein is CASRTGINIQYF.

The chain recombines TRBV28 with TRBJ2-1; D is unresolved. Germline lookup yields CDR1 MDHEN and CDR2 SYDVKM. The CDR3 is 14 residues long. V lost 3 bases, J lost 8 bases, and 14 bases lay in between. The CDR3: CASSLTPPVHEQFF. DNA of the CDR3: TGTGCCAGCAGTTTGACCCCGCCCGTCCATGAGCAGTTCTTC.

The genes are TRBV5-6 and TRBJ1-1, with D possibly being TRBD1 (6 bases). From germline, CDR1 is SGHDT and CDR2 YYEEEE. The CDR3 sequence is 15 residues long. Trimming stripped 6 bases from V and 3 bases from J, with 18 bases between. CDR3 bases: TGTGCCAGCATCGCTGGTTGGGGGCGCGACACTGAAGCTTTCTTT. It is translated as CASIAGWGRDTEAFF.

The V call is TRBV7-9, the J call TRBJ1-1; D not certain. Trimming shortened V by 3 bases and J by 0 bases, and 8 bases separated the two germline ends. The V gene's germline CDR1 is SEHNR and CDR2 FQNEAQ (reference sequence). The CDR3 length is 14 residues. CDR3 in DNA: TGTGCCAGCAGCTTTACCGGGATGAACACTGAAGCTTTCTTT. It specifies CASSFTGMNTEAFF.

The rearrangement joins TRBV15 to TRBJ2-5; D is ambiguous. This CDR3 is 13 amino acids long. Germline CDR1 reads LNHNV; CDR2 reads YYDKDF (reference sequence). V lost 6 bases, J lost 5 bases, and 13 bases lay in between. CDR3 DNA sequence: TGTGCCACCAGAGCTATTCAGAGGGAGACCCAGTACTTC. As protein: CATRAIQRETQYF.

The chain couples TRBV25-1 to TRBJ1-1, with D possibly TRBD1 on 5 matching bases. The CDR3 length is 15 residues. Germline loops: CDR1 MGHDK, CDR2 SYGVNS. Trimming pared 3 bases from V and 1 base from J, leaving 12 bases between. The CDR3 is CASSDPTTGNTEAFF. For the CDR3, the DNA is TGTGCCAGCAGTGACCCAACTACAGGGAACACTGAAGCTTTCTTT. The whole variable domain, remainder taken from reference TRBV25-1 and TRBJ1-1, is EADIYQTPRYLVIGTGKKITLECSQTMGHDKMYWYQQDPGMELHLIHYSYGVNSTEKGDLSSESTVSRIRTEHFPLTLESARPSHTSQYLCASSDPTTGNTEAFFGQGTRLTVV.

This clonotype has a handful of counts. This chain links TRBV12-3 or TRBV12-4 with TRBJ1-5, with D unclear. Between the trimmed V and J ends, which lost 6 bases and 2 bases, there was a span of 8 bases. CDR3 length: 13 residues. The CDR3 here is CASRNGRNQPQHF. DNA for the CDR3: TGTGCCAGCAGGAACGGCCGCAATCAGCCCCAGCATTTT.

In its sample, this clonotype was seen a few times. This chain connects TRBV7-2 to TRBJ2-1; TRBD2 agrees at 8 bases. This CDR3 is built from 15 residues. V dropped 0 bases and J dropped 2; count of bases not matched to a gene: 0. Germline assignment: CDR1 SGHTA and CDR2 FQGNSA. The CDR3 DNA reads as TGTGCCAGCAGCTTAGCGACTAGCGCCTACAATGAGCAGTTCTTC. It is translated as CASSLATSAYNEQFF. Supplemented by reference TRBV7-2 and TRBJ2-1, the full variable domain reads GAGVSQSPSNKVTEKGKDVELRCDPISGHTALYWYRQSLGQGLEFLIYFQGNSAPDKSGLPSDRFSAERTGGSVSTLTIQRTQQEDSAVYLCASSLATSAYNEQFFGPGTRLTVL.

This clonotype occurred many times. The rearrangement joins TRBV7-9 to TRBJ2-3; D is perhaps TRBD2 (5 bases). Trimming removed 0 bases at V and 6 bases at J, with 19 bases between. Germline loops: CDR1 SEHNR, CDR2 FQNEAQ (reference sequence). CDR3 size: 17 residues. This CDR3 is CASSLALERLSRDTQYF. For the CDR3, the DNA is TGTGCCAGCAGCTTAGCGCTCGAGCGGCTCTCACGGGATACGCAGTATTTT.

The rearrangement joins TRBV4-2 to TRBJ2-7; 8 positions match TRBD2. V lost 4 bases, J lost 3 bases, and 5 bases stayed unmatched. Germline V CDR1 and CDR2: LGHNA, YNFKEQ. The CDR3 totals 14 residues. This CDR3 reads CASSLTSENYEQYF. In DNA form, the CDR3 reads TGTGCCAGCAGCCTGACTAGCGAGAACTACGAGCAGTACTTC.

The chain is built from TRBV5-1 and TRBJ1-1, with D perhaps TRBD1 (5 bases). Trimming stripped 3 bases from V and 1 base from J, with 10 bases between. There are 14 residues in the CDR3. CDR1 and CDR2 (germline): SGHRS, YFSETQ. CDR3 in DNA: TGCGCCAGCAGCTGGGACCCCAGGAACACTGAAGCTTTCTTT. This translates into CASSWDPRNTEAFF.

This clonotype was observed at least ten times. The CDR3 is CASSQVTSRVNEQFF. Here the CDR3 DNA reads TGTGCCAGCAGCCAAGTGACTAGCAGGGTCAATGAGCAGTTCTTC. The rearrangement uses TRBV14 and TRBJ2-1; 7 bases are a match to TRBD2. V trimming: 1 base; J trimming: 6 bases; junction bases outside the gene matches: 6. The CDR3 contains 15 residues. The germline V gene has CDR1 SGHDN and CDR2 FVKESK. The full variable domain, its missing parts supplied by reference TRBV14 and TRBJ2-1, is EAGVTQFPSHSVIEKGQTVTLRCDPISGHDNLYWYRRVMGKEIKFLLHFVKESKQDESGMPNNRFLAERTGGTYSTLKVQPAELEDSGVYFCASSQVTSRVNEQFFGPGTRLTVL.

This clonotype was seen ten or more times. The rearrangement links TRBV11-2 to TRBJ2-7; TRBD2 is a possible D gene (6 bases). V was pared by 4 bases and J by 2 bases, with 12 bases between. The length of the CDR3 is 14 residues. The germline V gene has CDR1 SGHAT and CDR2 FQNNGV. The CDR3, as DNA: TGTGCCAGCAGCTCCCAGACTAGTACCTACGAGCAGTACTTC. Residues: CASSSQTSTYEQYF.

This clonotype was counted many times. The CDR3 loop is CASTMTTGDTEAFF. CDR3 DNA sequence: TGTGCCAGCACCATGACAACAGGGGATACTGAAGCTTTCTTT. The gene calls are TRBV7-9 and TRBJ1-1; the match to TRBD1 covers 7 bases. The CDR3 sequence is 14 residues long. The V segment lost 7 bases and the J segment 5 bases; nucleotides outside the gene matches: 10. The germline V gene encodes CDR1 SEHNR and CDR2 FQNEAQ (reference sequence). Looking up the rest from reference TRBV7-9 and TRBJ1-1 gives the full variable domain: DTGVSQNPRHKITKRGQNVTFRCDPISEHNRLYWYRQTLGQGPEFLTYFQNEAQLEKSRLLSDRFSAERPKGSFSTLEIQRTEQGDSAMYLCASTMTTGDTEAFFGQGTRLTVV.

The chain couples TRBV19 to TRBJ2-5, with unresolved D. The CDR3 runs to 12 residues. Per germline, CDR1 LNHDA and CDR2 SQIVND (reference sequence). The V end lost 9 bases, the J end lost 4 bases, and 12 bases lay between the germline ends. The CDR3, as DNA: TGTGCCAGCCACGGTCCGTCAGAGACCCAGTACTTC. Amino acid sequence: CASHGPSETQYF.

As DNA, the CDR3 is TGCAGCGTTGACATTGGGCGCGGGGCTAGCACAGATACGCAGTATTTT. Protein: CSVDIGRGASTDTQYF. The chain combines TRBV29-1 with TRBJ2-3; a possible D gene is TRBD2 (6 bases). Germline V gene data show CDR1 as SQVTM and CDR2 as ANQGSEA. This CDR3 is 16 amino acids long. The V end lost 3 bases, the J end lost 0 bases, and 16 bases lay between the germline ends.

This clonotype was detected ten times or more. J is TRBJ2-1 and V is TRBV18, with a possible D match to TRBD2 (6 bases). Trimming shortened V by 3 bases and J by 8 bases, and 14 bases separated the two germline ends. Germline V lookup: CDR1 KGHSH, CDR2 LQKENI. The CDR3 loop spans 14 amino acids. The CDR3, as DNA: TGTGCCAGCTCACCTTTGCGGGAACGAGATGAGCAGTTCTTC. Its protein product is CASSPLRERDEQFF.

This clonotype was found many times. The V gene is TRBV5-4, the J gene TRBJ1-2; tentative D call: TRBD1 (6 bases). Germline V gives CDR1 SGHNT, CDR2 YYREEE (reference sequence). The CDR3 has 13 amino acids. V was clipped by 0 bases and J by 4 bases, with 7 bases between them. This CDR3 reads CASSLEGVYGYTF. CDR3 nucleotides: TGTGCCAGCAGCTTGGAGGGGGTCTATGGCTACACCTTC.

This clonotype was seen a handful of times. The chain couples TRBV14 to TRBJ2-7, with 9 bases lining up with TRBD1. Germline CDR1 is SGHDN and CDR2 is FVKESK. The CDR3 totals 14 residues. The V gene end was trimmed by 4 bases and the J gene end by 6 bases; junction bases not matched to a gene: 7. The CDR3 DNA sequence: TGTGCCAGCAGCCCGACAGGGGGGTGGGGCGAGCAGTACTTC. Translation: CASSPTGGWGEQYF.